The 28 T cell receptor beta chains listed next were all sequenced from one sample in a study of tumor-infiltrating lymphocytes in primary liver carcinoma. Germline DNA was also extracted, with blood RNA taken from unsorted whole blood. The investigators made TCR beta cDNA from about 510 ng total RNA, using a constant-region primer. Investigators got TCR beta libraries out of three nested multiplex PCR rounds, done with slightly modified ARM-PCR. The first two PCR rounds used TRBV1-TRBV30 primers with a Cbeta primer, nine to eleven cycles each. TCRdb analysed the multiplex PCR reads with MiXCR anew, one entry per CDR3 protein. This sample has approximately 300,000 distinct CDR3 sequences, with around three fifths found just once. The specimen sequenced was peripheral blood. These receptors all come from a man aged 40-55 years with primary liver carcinoma and hepatitis B virus infection.

The V gene is TRBV14, the J gene TRBJ1-2; no clear D gene. From germline, CDR1 is SGHDN and CDR2 FVKESK. The CDR3 spans 13 residues. Trimming left V 4 bases short and J 2 bases short, with 8 bases between. In nucleotides, the CDR3 is TGTGCCAGCAGCCCTAGTCCCAACTATGGCTACACCTTC. This encodes CASSPSPNYGYTF.

In this sample, this clonotype turned up a few times. V and J are TRBV29-1 and TRBJ2-1; D possibly corresponds to TRBD1 (6 bases). V lost 0 bases and J 1 base, leaving 10 bases between the germline ends. The CDR3 totals 15 residues. Looked up from germline, CDR1 is SQVTM and CDR2 is ANQGSEA. The CDR3 reads CSVEDEGVSYNEQFF. The CDR3 DNA is TGCAGCGTTGAAGATGAGGGGGTGTCCTACAATGAGCAGTTCTTC.

A remark on this clonotype: A read error may explain this, as a much larger clone is one base away. The chain recombines TRBV12-3 or TRBV12-4 with TRBJ1-1; D is unresolved. Trimming cost V 6 bases and J 1 base, with 9 bases left between them. This CDR3 is 13 amino acids long. DNA of the CDR3: TGTGCCAGCAGCCCCCTGGCGAACACTGAAGCTTTCTTT. It yields the protein CASSPLANTEAFF.

For this clonotype: At one end, the junction sequence differs from germline, possibly due to a read error. The V and J genes are TRBV5-1 and TRBJ2-1; D remains unclear. The CDR3 spans 15 residues. Germline V gene sequence: CDR1 SGHRS, CDR2 YFSETQ. The CDR3 reads CASSLEVRGYNEQFF. In DNA, the CDR3 is TGCGCCAGCAGCTTGGAGGTGAGAGGCTACAATGAGCAATTCTTC.

With respect to this clonotype: This may be a read error, as it is one base from a much larger clone. The V call is TRBV30, the J call TRBJ2-2, with D possibly matching TRBD1 (5 bases). V lost 3 bases, J lost 4 bases, and 9 bases lay in between. The CDR3 covers 13 residues. Looked up from germline, CDR1 is GTSNPN and CDR2 is SVGIG (reference sequence). Here the CDR3 reads CAWRRQGTGELFF. In DNA, the CDR3 is TGTGCCTGGAGACGGCAGGGCACCGGGGAGCTGTTTTTT.

This clonotype occurred many times. The V call is TRBV5-1, the J call TRBJ2-1; TRBD2 is a possible D gene (6 bases). The CDR3 loop spans 19 amino acids. The germline V and J ends were trimmed by 1 base and 2 bases, with 22 bases remaining between them. Germline V gene sequence: CDR1 SGHRS, CDR2 YFSETQ. Written as DNA, the CDR3 is TGCGCCAGCAGCTTGCGAGAAGGGAATAGCGGAGGGGCCTACAATGAGCAGTTCTTC. It encodes CASSLREGNSGGAYNEQFF.

This clonotype occurred many times. This chain uses TRBV11-2 with TRBJ2-3, with TRBD2 matching 14 bases. Losses at the gene ends were 4 bases for V and 6 bases for J; bases not matched to a gene: 6. This CDR3 contains 16 residues. Germline CDR1 reads SGHAT; CDR2 reads FQNNGV. CDR3 sequence reads: CASSSGLAGVLDTQYF. The CDR3 region has the DNA TGTGCCAGCAGCTCGGGACTAGCGGGAGTGTTGGATACGCAGTATTTT.

The chain carries TRBV6-1 and TRBJ2-4; D remains unclear. Trimming left V 1 base short and J 0 bases short, with 13 bases between. Per germline, CDR1 MNHNS and CDR2 SASEGT. The CDR3 spans 17 residues. The CDR3 DNA reads as TGTGCCAGCAGTGAAGTGGATAGCAGGAGAGCCAAAAACATTCAGTACTTC. Protein: CASSEVDSRRAKNIQYF.

In the case of this clonotype: Lacking the conserved final phenylalanine or tryptophan, this CDR3 likely reflects a read error. V and J are TRBV6-6 and TRBJ1-6; 8 positions agree with TRBD1. The CDR3 totals 13 residues. The trim removed 6 bases at V and 6 bases at J, leaving 1 base unmatched. Germline CDR1 reads MNHNY; CDR2 reads SVGAGI (reference sequence). The CDR3 reads CASRGQGNSPLHS. The CDR3 region has the DNA TGTGCCAGCAGAGGACAGGGTAATTCACCCCTCCACTCT.

With regard to this clonotype: Likely a read error: the CDR3 ends without its conserved phenylalanine or tryptophan. The genes are TRBV29-1 and TRBJ2-1; 9 bases match TRBD1. Germline CDR1 SQVTM, CDR2 ANQGSEA. V was pared by 7 bases and J by 7 bases, with 8 bases of the junction left unmatched. CDR3 length equals 13 residues. DNA of the CDR3: TGCAGCGCCCCGGGACAGGGCGTTAATGAGCAGTTCTTA. Protein: CSAPGQGVNEQFL.

This clonotype occurred many times. This sequence joins TRBV29-1 and TRBJ2-1, with TRBD2 matching 8 bases. This CDR3 has 15 amino acids. The V segment lost 1 base and the J segment 5 bases; nucleotides outside the gene matches: 7. The V gene's germline CDR1 is SQVTM and CDR2 ANQGSEA. CDR3 nucleotide sequence: TGCAGCGTTGAAGTAGCGGGAAAAGTGAACAATGAGCAGTTCTTC. This translates into CSVEVAGKVNNEQFF.

This clonotype has only a few counts. A much larger clone differs from this one at a single base, so this may be a read error. The chain recombines TRBV29-1 with TRBJ2-2; 9 nucleotides match TRBD1. The CDR3 covers 13 residues. Germline values: CDR1 SQVTM, CDR2 ANQGSEA. CDR3 DNA: TGCAACGTTAAGACAGGGGGAACCGGGGAGCTGTTTTTT. Translating it yields CNVKTGGTGELFF.

With respect to this clonotype: A much more abundant neighbour one base away suggests this may be a read error. The chain carries TRBV4-1 and TRBJ1-2; D is perhaps TRBD1 (5 bases). Germline V CDR1 and CDR2: MGHRA, YSYEKL. The CDR3 runs 15 residues. The CDR3 loop reads CASSQDLSGLRGYSF. The CDR3 bases are TGCGCCAGCAGCCAAGATCTATCAGGGTTAAGGGGCTACTCCTTC.

For this clonotype: Since a much larger clone is just one base distant, this may be a read error. The V call is TRBV6-5, the J call TRBJ2-7, with 8 bases identical to TRBD1. The CDR3 has 15 residues. Germline CDR1 MNHEY, CDR2 SVGAGI. V lost 0 bases to trimming and J lost 1 base; unmatched junction nucleotides: 2. This CDR3 is CASSYSTGASYEQYF. Written as DNA, the CDR3 is TGTGCCAGCAGTTACTCGACAGGGGCATCCTACGAGCAGTACTTC.

This clonotype was observed at least ten times. J is TRBJ2-7 and V is TRBV29-1, with D perhaps TRBD1 (6 bases). Trimming took off 4 bases at V and 5 bases at J, with 9 bases between the two ends. The germline V gene encodes CDR1 SQVTM and CDR2 ANQGSEA. The CDR3 consists of 11 residues. CDR3 DNA sequence: TGCAGCGTTGCGCACAGGGACGAGCAGTACTTC. Translating it yields CSVAHRDEQYF.

As to this clonotype: A much more abundant neighbour one base away suggests this may be a read error. The V and J genes are TRBV29-1 and TRBJ2-5; D uncertain. V dropped 6 bases and J dropped 4 bases, with 18 bases sitting between them. Germline-derived CDR1 and CDR2 are SQVTM and ANQGSEA. The CDR3 length is 14 residues. The CDR3 region is CSVNPLTLGETQYF. The DNA of the CDR3 is TGCAGCGTGAACCCATTAACATTAGGAGAGACCCAGTACTTC.

As concerns this clonotype: A clone one base away is much larger, so this may be a read error. The J gene is TRBJ1-1, the V gene TRBV6-2 or TRBV6-3; D may be TRBD1 (6 bases). The germline gives CDR1 MNHEY, CDR2 SVGEGT. V gave up 7 bases and J gave up 10 bases, with 19 bases separating them. There are 13 residues in the CDR3. CDR3 region: CASIHKQGRGAFF. DNA for the CDR3: TGTGCCAGCATCCACAAACAGGGCAGGGGAGCTTTCTTT.

To note about this clonotype: A much larger clone lies a single base off, so this may be a read error. This CDR3 reads CASNSGTGLEQYF. CDR3 DNA sequence: TGTGCCAGCAACTCCGGGACAGGCCTCGAGCAGTACTTC. This chain connects TRBV11-3 to TRBJ2-7; 8 bases map to TRBD1. The CDR3 has 13 residues. The junction had 8 bases not matched to a gene; V was cut back by 7 bases and J by 6 bases. CDR1 SGHNT and CDR2 YENEEA come from the germline V gene.

On this clonotype: At one of its ends the junction is not consistent with the germline gene, which may arise from a read error. This chain connects TRBV5-6 to TRBJ2-7, with a tentative D call TRBD2 (6 bases). Germline assignment: CDR1 SGHDT and CDR2 YYEEEE. There are 13 residues in the CDR3. The CDR3 coding sequence is TGTGCCAGCAGCGGAGGGACCTCCTACAAGCAGTACTTC. It is translated as CASSGGTSYKQYF.

Note on this clonotype: A read error may explain this, as a much larger clone is one base away. CDR3 sequence (DNA): TGTGCCGGCAGCCCTAACAGGGGACGACTGAACACTGAAGCTCTCTTT. Its translation is CAGSPNRGRLNTEALF. The rearrangement links TRBV11-2 to TRBJ1-1; TRBD1 matches at 7 bases. The CDR3 length is 16 residues. Germline CDR1 and CDR2: SGHAT and FQNNGV.

On this clonotype: A read error may explain this, as a much larger clone is one base away. The CDR3 carries no conserved terminal phenylalanine or tryptophan, so it likely arises from a read error. V usage is TRBV6-1 and J usage is TRBJ2-7; TRBD2 agrees at 8 bases. Germline V gene data show CDR1 as MNHNS and CDR2 as SASEGT. The CDR3 contains 15 residues. V lost 6 bases to trimming and J lost 3 bases; unmatched junction nucleotides: 10. The DNA of the CDR3 is TGTGCCAGCAGCTGGAAAGCGGGAGAGGTCTACGAGCAGTACTCC. Protein sequence: CASSWKAGEVYEQYS.

This chain joins TRBV12-3 or TRBV12-4 and TRBJ2-2, with no clear D. CDR3 length: 12 residues. The ends were cut back, 10 bases at V and 9 bases at J, with 15 bases in the middle. CDR3 in DNA: TGTGCCAACGGCCAACCGGGCAGGGAGCTGTTTTTT. Translation gives CANGQPGRELFF.

This clonotype was found once. Here the CDR3 omits its conserved ending phenylalanine or tryptophan, so a read error is the likely source. The V gene is TRBV7-9, the J gene TRBJ2-4, with 7 nucleotides matching TRBD1. Germline loops: CDR1 SEHNR, CDR2 FQNEAQ (reference sequence). The V segment lost 6 bases and the J segment 9 bases; nucleotides outside the gene matches: 11. The CDR3 is 14 amino acids. The CDR3 region is CASSPDRDQSIQYS. The CDR3 nucleotides read TGTGCCAGCAGTCCCGACAGGGATCAATCCATTCAGTACTCC.

This clonotype came up once. Just one base apart from a much larger clone, this may be a read error. The V gene is TRBV14, the J gene TRBJ1-5; the D gene is possibly TRBD1 (6 bases). The CDR3 has 16 residues. CDR1 and CDR2 (germline): SGHDN, FVKESK. CDR3 in DNA: TGTGCCAGCAGCCAAGTAACAGGGTCAGTTCATCAGTCCCAGCATTTT. It is translated as CASSQVTGSVHQSQHF. The whole variable domain, filled in from reference TRBV14 and TRBJ1-5, reads EAGVTQFPSHSVIEKGQTVTLRCDPISGHDNLYWYRRVMGKEIKFLLHFVKESKQDESGMPNNRFLAERTGGTYSTLKVQPAELEDSGVYFCASSQVTGSVHQSQHFGDGTRLSIL.

Remarks on this clonotype: This may be a read error: a much more frequent sequence differs by one nucleotide. Since no conserved phenylalanine or tryptophan closes the CDR3, a read error is the likely cause. V usage is TRBV10-3 and J usage is TRBJ1-2, with TRBD1 as a possible D gene (6 bases). The CDR3 totals 12 residues. Trimming left V 5 bases short and J 6 bases short, with 10 bases between. CDR1 is ENHRY, CDR2 SYGVKD, per germline. CDR3 bases: TGTGCCATCAGTCTAAACAGGGATGGCTACACCCTC. It specifies CAISLNRDGYTL.

This clonotype was detected ten times or more. Here the CDR3 DNA reads TGTGCCAGCAGCTTAAGGGGCGATCAGCCCCAGCATTTT. Translated, it gives CASSLRGDQPQHF. The rearrangement links TRBV11-2 to TRBJ1-5, with D perhaps matching TRBD1 (5 bases). The CDR3 runs to 13 residues. The germline V and J ends were trimmed by 2 bases and 5 bases, with 7 bases remaining between them. Germline V CDR1 and CDR2: SGHAT, FQNNGV.

Ten or more counts support this clonotype. The V call is TRBV12-3 or TRBV12-4, the J call TRBJ2-7; D not resolved. The CDR3 sequence is 14 residues long. The germline V and J ends were trimmed by 0 bases and 5 bases, with 11 bases remaining between them. The CDR3 nucleotides read TGTGCCAGCAGTTTAGCTAGGTCCAATCACGAGCAGTACTTC. Protein product: CASSLARSNHEQYF.

About this clonotype: A read error is possible here, since a much larger clone lies one base away. The chain is built from TRBV5-1 and TRBJ1-2, with a possible D match to TRBD1 (5 bases). The V end lost 4 bases, the J end lost 13 bases, and 20 bases lay between the germline ends. This CDR3 is built from 13 residues. CDR1 is SGHRS, CDR2 YFSETQ, per germline. CDR3 amino acids: CASSPVTDSVCTF. CDR3 nucleotide sequence: TGCGCCAGCAGCCCCGTGACAGACTCTGTTTGCACCTTC.